One sample yielded the 30 T cell receptor beta chains listed below, sequenced in a study of Graves' ophthalmopathy and Graves' hyperthyroidism. Amplification of the TCR beta CDR3 regions used RNA transcripts (as template). HTBI-primed RT-PCR formed the first round, and a multiplex PCR formed the second. TCRdb reprocessed the multiplex PCR reads with MiXCR, giving one entry per CDR3 protein. The repertoire includes roughly 220,000 distinct CDR3 sequences, 45% of them detected once, and around half sits in the top ten. Material for sequencing was peripheral blood. The receptors here all came from an adult man with Graves' ophthalmopathy.

This clonotype was seen only a few times. V gene TRBV7-3 combines with J gene TRBJ2-2, with D uncertain. The V gene lost 7 bases and the J gene lost 6 bases, with 6 bases spanning the gap. Germline V CDR1 and CDR2: SGHTA, FQGTGA. The length of the CDR3 is 11 residues. The chain's CDR3 is CASILSGELFF. CDR3 DNA: TGTGCCAGCATCCTGTCCGGGGAGCTGTTTTTT.

The V gene is TRBV9, the J gene TRBJ1-6; D uncertain. V was cut by 3 bases and J by 6 bases, with 16 bases left in between. This CDR3 is 16 amino acids long. Germline loops: CDR1 SGDLS, CDR2 YYNGEE. DNA of the CDR3: TGTGCCAGCAGCGCCCCCGAGGTCCGTTTTAATTCACCCCTCCACTTT. Its translation: CASSAPEVRFNSPLHF.

This chain joins TRBV7-8 and TRBJ1-1; D gene unclear. The CDR3 contains 14 residues. Germline V lookup: CDR1 SGHVS, CDR2 FQNEAQ. Trimming shortened V by 3 bases and J by 6 bases, and 14 bases separated the two germline ends. The CDR3 sequence: CASSFDPTDSEAFF. CDR3 coding DNA: TGTGCCAGCAGCTTCGACCCCACGGACTCTGAAGCTTTCTTT.

J is TRBJ1-1 and V is TRBV11-1; D perhaps matches TRBD1 (5 bases). Deletions cut 4 bases from V and 1 base from J, with 22 bases between. Germline CDR1 and CDR2: SGHAT and FQDESV (reference sequence). This CDR3 has 18 amino acids. CDR3 sequence reads: CASSSRRGGQGPNTEAFF. DNA for the CDR3: TGTGCCAGCAGCTCCCGCCGTGGCGGGCAGGGCCCGAACACTGAAGCTTTCTTT.

The chain links TRBV10-3 to TRBJ2-6; no definite D call. Trimming pared 6 bases from V and 2 bases from J, leaving 5 bases between. Germline V gives CDR1 ENHRY, CDR2 SYGVKD. The CDR3 is 13 amino acids. The CDR3: CAISSAGANVLTF. DNA of the CDR3: TGTGCCATCAGCTCGGCTGGGGCCAACGTCCTGACTTTC.

This chain connects TRBV19 to TRBJ1-2; the D is unclear. Trimming cost V 8 bases and J 4 bases, with 11 bases left between them. There are 12 residues in the CDR3. The germline V gene has CDR1 LNHDA and CDR2 SQIVND (reference sequence). DNA of the CDR3: TGTGCCAGTTATGGGGAGCCCTATGGCTACACCTTC. Protein: CASYGEPYGYTF. The complete variable domain, with remaining parts taken from reference TRBV19 and TRBJ1-2, reads DGGITQSPKYLFRKEGQNVTLSCEQNLNHDAMYWYRQDPGQGLRLIYYSQIVNDFQKGDIAEGYSVSREKKESFPLTVTSAQKNPTAFYLCASYGEPYGYTFGSGTRLTVV.

This clonotype was observed at least ten times. V gene TRBV29-1 combines with J gene TRBJ1-2; 7 nucleotides agree with TRBD1. From germline, CDR1 is SQVTM and CDR2 ANQGSEA. This CDR3 contains 15 residues. V lost 0 bases to trimming and J lost 7 bases; unmatched junction nucleotides: 11. This CDR3 reads CSVEDQTGRIGGYTF. The CDR3 DNA follows: TGCAGCGTTGAAGATCAGACAGGGAGAATTGGTGGCTACACCTTC.

This clonotype was picked up many times. CDR3 residues: CASSLGGQGEAFF. The CDR3 bases are TGTGCCAGCAGCTTAGGAGGACAGGGGGAAGCTTTCTTT. The V gene is TRBV7-9, the J gene TRBJ1-1, with 9 nucleotides matching TRBD1. The junction had 2 bases not matched to a gene; V was cut back by 1 base and J by 8 bases. This CDR3 comprises 13 residues. Germline V gene lookup returns CDR1 SEHNR and CDR2 FQNEAQ (reference sequence).

The CDR3 protein is CASSQRSREQYF. In DNA, the CDR3 is TGTGCCAGCAGCCAACGTTCGCGCGAGCAGTACTTC. The V gene is TRBV3-1, the J gene TRBJ2-7; D ambiguous. V was cut by 2 bases and J by 6 bases, with 8 bases left in between. CDR3 length: 12 amino acids. Germline lookup yields CDR1 LGHDT and CDR2 YNNKEL (reference sequence).

There are a few counts of this clonotype. The chain is built from TRBV19 and TRBJ2-7; 7 bases are a match to TRBD2. This CDR3 is built from 14 residues. Looked up from germline, CDR1 is LNHDA and CDR2 is SQIVND (reference sequence). Trimming removed 2 bases from V and 4 bases from J; junction bases left unmatched: 5. The CDR3 protein is CASSISSGLYEQYF. The DNA of the CDR3 is TGTGCCAGTAGTATATCTAGCGGACTTTACGAGCAGTACTTC.

This clonotype was counted many times. J is TRBJ1-2 and V is TRBV14; a weak D match, TRBD1 (6 bases). This CDR3 spans 13 amino acids. Trimming shortened V by 2 bases and J by 9 bases, and 13 bases separated the two germline ends. The V gene's germline CDR1 is SGHDN and CDR2 FVKESK. The CDR3 DNA is TGTGCCAGCAGCCAAATACAGGGTAGGAGCTACACCTTC. This gives the protein CASSQIQGRSYTF.

A few counts support this clonotype. The rearrangement joins TRBV9 to TRBJ2-6, with 9 positions matching TRBD1. Germline CDR1 is SGDLS and CDR2 is YYNGEE. With V trimmed by 4 bases and J by 3 bases, 8 bases remained unmatched. This CDR3 is 17 amino acids long. CDR3 nucleotides: TGTGCCAGCAGCCTGGGACAGGGCGAAGGTGGGGCCAACGTCCTGACTTTC. Its protein product is CASSLGQGEGGANVLTF. The whole variable domain, remainder taken from reference TRBV9 and TRBJ2-6, is DSGVTQTPKHLITATGQRVTLRCSPRSGDLSVYWYQQSLDQGLQFLIQYYNGEERAKGNILERFSAQQFPDLHSELNLSSLELGDSALYFCASSLGQGEGGANVLTFGAGSRLTVL.

The table lists this clonotype with a few counts. The gene calls are TRBV19 and TRBJ2-7; D might be TRBD1 (6 bases). V lost 7 bases, J lost 0 bases, and 16 bases lay in between. The length of the CDR3 is 15 residues. CDR1 is LNHDA and CDR2 is SQIVND in the germline V gene (reference sequence). Here the CDR3 reads CASTPGHLSSYEQYF. In DNA, the CDR3 is TGTGCCAGTACCCCGGGACACTTGAGCTCCTACGAGCAGTACTTC.

This clonotype has just a few counts. J is TRBJ2-7 and V is TRBV20-1; 9 bases align to TRBD2. Losses at the gene ends were 1 base for V and 5 bases for J; bases not matched to a gene: 6. The CDR3 consists of 14 residues. CDR1 is DFQATT and CDR2 is SNEGSKA in the germline V gene (reference sequence). The CDR3 bases are TGCAGTGCTAGAGTGGGGACTAGCATCCACGAGCAGTACTTC. Encoded protein: CSARVGTSIHEQYF.

This clonotype appeared a few times. The V and J genes are TRBV2 and TRBJ1-2; tentative D call: TRBD1 (5 bases). Germline V lookup: CDR1 SNHLY, CDR2 FYNNEI. Deletions cut 3 bases from V and 2 bases from J, with 22 bases between. CDR3 size: 18 residues. CDR3 in amino acids: CASSDPHSIRQTNYGYTF. The CDR3 nucleotides are TGTGCCAGCAGTGACCCCCACTCTATTCGACAGACCAACTATGGCTACACCTTC.

V usage is TRBV5-8 and J usage is TRBJ2-7, with D perhaps matching TRBD1 or TRBD2 (5 bases each). Per germline, CDR1 SGHTS and CDR2 YDEGEE. The CDR3 spans 14 residues. The V end lost 4 bases, the J end lost 4 bases, and 15 bases lay between the germline ends. CDR3 protein: CASSAQGDGYEQYF. CDR3 nucleotide sequence: TGTGCCAGCAGCGCCCAAGGGGACGGATACGAGCAGTACTTC.

The V and J genes are TRBV20-1 and TRBJ2-7; D is unclear. This CDR3 spans 11 amino acids. V was clipped by 4 bases and J by 4 bases, with 8 bases between them. Looked up from germline, CDR1 is DFQATT and CDR2 is SNEGSKA (reference sequence). CDR3 in DNA: TGCAGTGCTATATCGGTTTACGAGCAGTACTTC. Translated: CSAISVYEQYF.

This clonotype came up a few times. This chain joins TRBV7-9 and TRBJ1-5; TRBD1 matches at 7 bases. CDR1 is SEHNR, CDR2 FQNEAQ, per germline (reference sequence). The CDR3 runs to 15 residues. With 5 bases clipped from V and 4 bases from J, the junction kept 8 bases outside the gene matches. CDR3 bases: TGTGCCAGCAGCGGGGGGGACAGTAGAAATCAGCCCCAGCATTTT. Its translation: CASSGGDSRNQPQHF.

This clonotype has at least ten counts. The chain combines TRBV29-1 with TRBJ1-2, with D uncertain. This CDR3 comprises 11 residues. Trimming removed 7 bases from V and 1 base from J, with 7 bases in between. The germline V gene has CDR1 SQVTM and CDR2 ANQGSEA. The CDR3 spells CSALLNYGYTF. CDR3 in DNA: TGCAGCGCCCTTCTTAACTATGGCTACACCTTC. The full variable domain, completed using reference TRBV29-1 and TRBJ1-2, is SAVISQKPSRDICQRGTSLTIQCQVDSQVTMMFWYRQQPGQSLTLIATANQGSEATYESGFVIDKFPISRPNLTFSTLTVSNMSPEDSSIYLCSALLNYGYTFGSGTRLTVV.

This sequence joins TRBV15 and TRBJ2-1; possibly TRBD1 for D (5 bases). This CDR3 comprises 13 residues. Trimming left V 2 bases short and J 9 bases short, with 11 bases between. Germline V gene data show CDR1 as LNHNV and CDR2 as YYDKDF (reference sequence). CDR3 bases: TGTGCCACCAGCAGACCAGGGAAGGGTGAGCAGTTCTTC. It yields the protein CATSRPGKGEQFF. Filled out from reference TRBV15 and TRBJ2-1, the complete variable domain reads DAMVIQNPRYQVTQFGKPVTLSCSQTLNHNVMYWYQQKSSQAPKLLFHYYDKDFNNEADTPDNFQSRRPNTSFCFLDIRSPGLGDTAMYLCATSRPGKGEQFFGPGTRLTVL.

This rearrangement joins TRBV29-1 to TRBJ2-7; 15 bases agree with TRBD2. The J segment lost 4 bases and the V segment lost 1 base, leaving 8 bases of the junction unmatched. CDR1 is SQVTM, CDR2 ANQGSEA, per germline. This CDR3 spans 17 amino acids. CDR3 loop: CSVEGGLAGGPGYEQYF. The CDR3 DNA reads as TGCAGCGTTGAAGGAGGACTAGCGGGAGGGCCTGGATACGAGCAGTACTTC.

This clonotype occurred a few times. The gene calls are TRBV28 and TRBJ1-2; 9 nucleotides line up with TRBD1. The J segment lost 9 bases and the V segment lost 5 bases, leaving 13 bases of the junction unmatched. Germline values: CDR1 MDHEN, CDR2 SYDVKM. This CDR3 contains 15 residues. The CDR3 DNA sequence: TGTGCCAGCAGTGCACCGGGACAGGGAGGCTCTAGCTACACCTTC. This translates into CASSAPGQGGSSYTF.

This clonotype occurred a few times. Compared with germline, one end of the junction differs, possibly owing to a read error. The rearrangement joins TRBV7-2 to TRBJ2-5; D might be TRBD2 (6 bases). Per germline, CDR1 SGHTA and CDR2 FQGNSA. The CDR3 has 13 residues. DNA for the CDR3: TGTGCCAGCAGCTTAGACCGACTAGATCGCGCGTTCTTC. Residues: CASSLDRLDRAFF.

This clonotype has only a few counts. The CDR3, as DNA: TGTGCCAGTAGTATAGACCCCAATCAGCCCCAGCATTTT. Translated: CASSIDPNQPQHF. The chain employs TRBV19 and TRBJ1-5, with D unresolved. This CDR3 is built from 13 residues. Trimming pared 0 bases from V and 3 bases from J, leaving 3 bases between. Germline V gene lookup returns CDR1 LNHDA and CDR2 SQIVND (reference sequence).

There are a few counts of this clonotype. The chain joins TRBV6-6 to TRBJ2-6; D not certain. V lost 0 bases, J lost 0 bases, and 9 bases lay in between. This CDR3 spans 17 amino acids. From germline, CDR1 is MNHNY and CDR2 SVGAGI (reference sequence). The CDR3: CASSYSVRASGANVLTF. DNA for the CDR3: TGTGCCAGCAGTTACTCGGTCCGAGCCTCTGGGGCCAACGTCCTGACTTTC.

The gene calls are TRBV29-1 and TRBJ2-7; possibly TRBD1 for D (6 bases). Germline CDR1 reads SQVTM; CDR2 reads ANQGSEA. The germline V and J ends were trimmed by 6 bases and 3 bases, with 12 bases remaining between them. The CDR3 runs to 12 residues. The CDR3 reads CSVGLGGYEQYF. The CDR3 coding sequence is TGCAGCGTAGGCCTAGGGGGCTACGAGCAGTACTTC.

This chain links TRBV29-1 with TRBJ1-2; 10 bases are a match to TRBD1. The CDR3 sequence is 13 residues long. Per germline, CDR1 SQVTM and CDR2 ANQGSEA. J lost 5 bases, V lost 5 bases, and 5 bases had no gene match. CDR3 nucleotides: TGCAGCGTTCCGGGACAGGGGCCTTATGGCTACACCTTC. Amino acid sequence: CSVPGQGPYGYTF.

The chain links TRBV15 to TRBJ1-4; D is unclear. Germline CDR1 LNHNV, CDR2 YYDKDF (reference sequence). The CDR3 has 14 residues. V was trimmed by 6 bases and J by 4 bases, leaving 12 bases between them. The CDR3 is CATREDPDNEKLFF. The CDR3, as DNA: TGTGCCACCAGAGAAGACCCGGATAATGAAAAACTGTTTTTT.

This clonotype was detected a few times. This chain joins TRBV12-3 or TRBV12-4 and TRBJ2-5; 7 bases map to TRBD1. The CDR3 spans 12 residues. With V trimmed by 4 bases and J by 4 bases, 0 bases remained unmatched. CDR3 bases: TGTGCCAGCAGTTGGGACAGAGAGACCCAGTACTTC. Protein: CASSWDRETQYF.

The table lists this clonotype with a count of one. The chain carries TRBV28 and TRBJ1-2; D remains unclear. The CDR3 runs to 12 residues. V lost 6 bases, J lost 6 bases, and 11 bases lay in between. Germline assignment: CDR1 MDHEN and CDR2 SYDVKM. The DNA of the CDR3 is TGTGCCAGCAGCATCCTTCTGGATGGCTACACCTTC. This gives the protein CASSILLDGYTF.